A single sample is the source of the 30 T cell receptor beta chains below, sequenced in a study of tumor-infiltrating lymphocytes in primary liver carcinoma. Without any cell sorting, 20-30 mg of bulk tissue yielded co-extracted RNA and DNA. cDNA specific to TCR beta was made from around 530 ng of total RNA, with a constant-region primer employed for priming. Libraries for TCR beta were built through three nested multiplex PCR rounds, which together made up a slightly modified ARM-PCR procedure. Investigators reported that the first two PCR rounds, at approximately 11 cycles each, used TRBV1-TRBV30 forward primers with a C-beta reverse primer. TCRdb re-called the multiplex PCR reads with MiXCR, one entry per CDR3 protein. The data show approximately 110,000 distinct CDR3 sequences, with 55% to 65% seen just once and around 9.3% held by the top ten. Material for sequencing was liver tumor tissue from sampling region 1. Specified subset: tumor region T1, superior pole. The origin of the receptors is an older woman with primary liver carcinoma and hepatitis B virus infection.

To note about this clonotype: This may arise from a read error, as a much more abundant clone is one base away. This chain links TRBV7-8 with TRBJ2-1; TRBD2 aligns across 9 bases. V lost 7 bases to trimming and J lost 3 bases; unmatched junction nucleotides: 10. The length of the CDR3 is 16 residues. Germline V lookup: CDR1 SGHVS, CDR2 FQNEAQ. The CDR3 is CASNPPSGEHYNEQFF. As DNA, the CDR3 is TGTGCCAGCAACCCTCCTAGCGGGGAGCACTACAATGAGCAGTTCTTC.

For this clonotype: One junction end does not reproduce the germline sequence, and a read error may be involved. The J gene is TRBJ2-2, the V gene TRBV11-1; possible D gene TRBD2, 6 bases. The V gene's germline CDR1 is SGHAT and CDR2 FQDESV (reference sequence). The CDR3 covers 12 residues. The CDR3 reads CAGSPLAGELFF. The CDR3 DNA follows: TGTGCCGGCAGCCCACTAGCAGGGGAGCTGTTTTTT.

On this clonotype itself: The junction shows a germline mismatch at one end, possibly a read error. The chain has TRBV5-6 and TRBJ1-2; possible D gene TRBD1, 5 bases. CDR1 SGHDT and CDR2 YYEEEE come from the germline V gene. This CDR3 is 15 amino acids long. The CDR3 region is CTSSLVGESNYGYTF. CDR3 DNA: TGTACCAGCAGCTTGGTAGGGGAGAGTAACTATGGCTACACCTTC.

A remark on this clonotype: A read error may be the cause here, since a much bigger clone is one base away. The gene calls are TRBV29-1 and TRBJ2-1; 8 positions match TRBD2. Germline CDR1 SQVTM, CDR2 ANQGSEA. The CDR3 spans 13 residues. Trimming at V came to 5 bases and at J to 10 bases, leaving 10 bases not matched to a gene. CDR3 sequence: CSVCLPGLGEQFF. As DNA, the CDR3 is TGCAGCGTTTGCTTGCCGGGACTAGGAGAGCAGTTCTTC.

This chain connects TRBV7-9 to TRBJ2-2; the D call may be TRBD1 or TRBD2 (5 bases each). Deletions cut 1 base from V and 7 bases from J, with 13 bases between. Germline assignment: CDR1 SEHNR and CDR2 FQNEAQ (reference sequence). The length of the CDR3 is 15 residues. The CDR3 spells CASSLGDGGVGELFF. In DNA, the CDR3 is TGTGCCAGCAGCTTAGGGGACGGCGGTGTCGGGGAGCTGTTTTTT. Full variable domain (rest looked up from reference TRBV7-9 and TRBJ2-2): DTGVSQNPRHKITKRGQNVTFRCDPISEHNRLYWYRQTLGQGPEFLTYFQNEAQLEKSRLLSDRFSAERPKGSFSTLEIQRTEQGDSAMYLCASSLGDGGVGELFFGEGSRLTVL.

About this clonotype: A read error may produce the germline difference seen at one junction end. The gene calls are TRBV9 and TRBJ2-2; 12 bases agree with TRBD2. CDR3 size: 18 residues. CDR1 and CDR2 from the germline V gene are SGDLS and YYNGEE. The CDR3 DNA reads TGTGCCAGCAGCGTAGGGGGACTAGCGGGCCCGAACACCGAGGAGCTGTTTTTT. Its protein product is CASSVGGLAGPNTEELFF.

The sample holds many counts of this clonotype. CDR3: CASTPGTSGKALFPDTQYF. In nucleotides, the CDR3 is TGTGCCAGCACTCCCGGGACTAGCGGGAAGGCCCTTTTCCCAGATACGCAGTATTTT. The V and J genes are TRBV11-2 and TRBJ2-3; 13 nucleotides line up with TRBD2. Germline V gene sequence: CDR1 SGHAT, CDR2 FQNNGV. The CDR3 totals 19 residues. Trimming cost V 7 bases and J 4 bases; bases outside gene matches: 17.

For this clonotype: At one end, the junction sequence differs from germline, possibly due to a read error. The chain recombines TRBV11-2 with TRBJ2-7; no reliable D call. The CDR3 loop spans 15 amino acids. Germline assignment: CDR1 SGHAT and CDR2 FQNNGV. The CDR3 reads CTSSPRTSTNYEQYF. The CDR3 coding sequence is TGTACCAGCAGCCCACGGACGTCAACTAACTACGAGCAGTACTTC.

This clonotype was found many times. The chain has TRBV10-3 and TRBJ1-5; D may be TRBD1 (6 bases). Per germline, CDR1 ENHRY and CDR2 SYGVKD. Trimming left V 0 bases short and J 6 bases short, with 12 bases between. The CDR3 contains 15 residues. The CDR3 region has the DNA TGTGCCATCAGTGAGTCTTTACAGGGCGGTCAGCCCCAGCATTTT. It is translated as CAISESLQGGQPQHF.

The chain recombines TRBV25-1 with TRBJ2-5, with D tentatively TRBD2 (6 bases). There are 15 residues in the CDR3. Germline CDR1 MGHDK, CDR2 SYGVNS. The ends were cut back, 3 bases at V and 1 base at J, with 12 bases in the middle. CDR3 in amino acids: CASSDPGLPQETQYF. CDR3 nucleotides: TGTGCCAGCAGTGATCCCGGACTACCCCAAGAGACCCAGTACTTC. The whole variable domain, filled in from reference TRBV25-1 and TRBJ2-5, reads EADIYQTPRYLVIGTGKKITLECSQTMGHDKMYWYQQDPGMELHLIHYSYGVNSTEKGDLSSESTVSRIRTEHFPLTLESARPSHTSQYLCASSDPGLPQETQYFGPGTRLLVL.

The chain is built from TRBV5-5 and TRBJ2-3; D unresolved. Germline values: CDR1 SGHKS, CDR2 YYEKEE (reference sequence). The CDR3 is made up of 14 amino acids. V dropped 1 base and J dropped 12 bases, with 18 bases sitting between them. CDR3 amino acids: CASSLSVGPDKQYF. The CDR3 DNA follows: TGTGCCAGCAGCTTGTCGGTCGGGCCAGATAAACAGTATTTT. Together with reference TRBV5-5 and TRBJ2-3, the CDR3 gives the full variable domain: DAGVTQSPTHLIKTRGQQVTLRCSPISGHKSVSWYQQVLGQGPQFIFQYYEKEERGRGNFPDRFSARQFPNYSSELNVNALLLGDSALYLCASSLSVGPDKQYFGPGTRLTVL.

This clonotype was detected many times. CDR3 nucleotide sequence: TGCAGCGTTGAAGCAAGCGGGAACGGGGAGCTGTTTTTT. Residues: CSVEASGNGELFF. The rearrangement links TRBV29-1 to TRBJ2-2; 7 bases map to TRBD2. Looked up from germline, CDR1 is SQVTM and CDR2 is ANQGSEA. This CDR3 region has 13 residues. V trimming: 1 base; J trimming: 7 bases; junction bases outside the gene matches: 3.

Comment on this clonotype: A much more abundant neighbour one base away suggests this may be a read error. V gene TRBV12-3 or TRBV12-4 combines with J gene TRBJ2-1; maybe TRBD1 (6 bases). This CDR3 spans 15 amino acids. The CDR3 nucleotides are TGTGCCAGCAGGCCCGGGGTGGGGACAACCAATGTGCAGTTCTTC. Its translation: CASRPGVGTTNVQFF.

Turning to this clonotype: Mismatch with germline at one junction end may stem from a read error. V and J are TRBV11-2 and TRBJ1-1, with D uncertain. CDR3 length: 15 amino acids. Germline V lookup: CDR1 SGHAT, CDR2 FQNNGV. CDR3 residues: CASSPGFIMNTEAFF. CDR3 bases: TGTGCCAGCAGCCCCGGGTTCATAATGAACACTGAAGCCTTCTTT.

For this clonotype: A much larger clone lies a single base off, so this may be a read error. Because it lacks the conserved phenylalanine or tryptophan at the end, this CDR3 is likely a read error. The chain is built from TRBV4-1 and TRBJ1-4, with D possibly TRBD1 on 6 matching bases. Germline V gene data show CDR1 as MGHRA and CDR2 as YSYEKL. The CDR3 is made up of 15 amino acids. V was pared by 4 bases and J by 5 bases, with 14 bases between. The CDR3 DNA is TGCGCCAGCAGCCCCGACAGGATAAAGAATGAAAAACTGTTTTCT. As protein: CASSPDRIKNEKLFS.

This clonotype was counted a few times. The rearrangement links TRBV29-1 to TRBJ1-1, with TRBD1 as a possible D gene (5 bases). This CDR3 is 13 amino acids long. The germline gives CDR1 SQVTM, CDR2 ANQGSEA. V gave up 5 bases and J gave up 3 bases, with 13 bases separating them. DNA for the CDR3: TGCAGCGTTCTTACAAGGGGAGACACTGAAGCTTTCTTT. Amino acids: CSVLTRGDTEAFF.

Comments on this clonotype: Given a much more abundant clone one base away, this may be a read error. The rearrangement uses TRBV5-1 and TRBJ2-2, with D perhaps matching TRBD2 (6 bases). The germline V gene encodes CDR1 SGHRS and CDR2 YFSETQ. Trimming removed 7 bases from V and 2 bases from J, with 15 bases in between. The CDR3 runs to 15 residues. CDR3 sequence: CASGRRDSNTGELFF. The DNA for the CDR3 is TGCGCCAGCGGCCGGCGGGACTCTAACACCGGGGAGCTGTTTTTT.

As concerns this clonotype: A much larger clone differs from this one at a single base, so this may be a read error. The rearrangement links TRBV5-1 to TRBJ2-7, with 9 bases matching TRBD1. The CDR3 is made up of 14 amino acids. CDR1 and CDR2 (germline): SGHRS, YFSETQ. CDR3 bases: TGCCCCAGCAGCTTGACAGGGGGTACCTACGAGCAGTACTTC. Encoded protein: CPSSLTGGTYEQYF.

In regard to this clonotype: This sequence may be a read error, since a much larger clone differs from it by one base. The chain couples TRBV6-1 to TRBJ2-7; possibly TRBD2 for D (5 bases). Germline V CDR1 and CDR2: MNHNS, SASEGT. The CDR3 extends over 15 amino acids. CDR3 protein: CASRDGPLDSYDQYF. CDR3 in DNA: TGTGCCAGCAGGGATGGACCCTTGGACTCCTACGACCAGTACTTC.

For this clonotype: Sequence at one end of the junction differs from germline and may be a read error. The rearrangement links TRBV4-2 to TRBJ2-1; no clear D. From germline, CDR1 is LGHNA and CDR2 YNFKEQ. The CDR3 loop spans 13 amino acids. CDR3 DNA sequence: TGCGCCAGCAGCCAAGATCCATTGCATGAGCAGTTCTTC. It encodes CASSQDPLHEQFF.

This clonotype was counted ten times or more. The V gene is TRBV6-1, the J gene TRBJ2-1, with 10 bases that match TRBD2. This CDR3 comprises 16 residues. Germline CDR1 is MNHNS and CDR2 is SASEGT. V dropped 0 bases and J dropped 13; count of bases not matched to a gene: 12. DNA of the CDR3: TGTGCCAGCAGTGAAGCGGCTAGCGGGAGTTTGATGGTCCAGTTCTTC. It is translated as CASSEAASGSLMVQFF.

This chain links TRBV2 with TRBJ2-7; 9 positions agree with TRBD1. Losses at the gene ends were 3 bases for V and 3 bases for J; bases not matched to a gene: 3. Germline CDR1 is SNHLY and CDR2 is FYNNEI. The CDR3 runs to 14 residues. CDR3 sequence: CASSDGTGYYEQYF. Written as DNA, the CDR3 is TGTGCCAGCAGTGACGGGACAGGGTACTACGAGCAGTACTTC.

This clonotype was detected once. Possible read error: a much larger clone is one base away. J is TRBJ2-7 and V is TRBV6-2 or TRBV6-3; possibly TRBD2 for D (5 bases). CDR1 is MNHEY, CDR2 SVGEGT, per germline. This CDR3 comprises 11 residues. This CDR3 is CTSGRDYEQYF. CDR3 in DNA: TGTACCAGCGGTAGAGACTACGAGCAGTACTTC.

A single count supports this clonotype. Possible read error: a much larger clone is one base away. Lacking the conserved final phenylalanine or tryptophan, this CDR3 likely reflects a read error. V is TRBV10-3 and J is TRBJ1-2, with a tentative D call TRBD1 (5 bases). The CDR3 has 12 amino acids. Trimming took off 0 bases at V and 8 bases at J, with 7 bases between the two ends. Germline V gives CDR1 ENHRY, CDR2 SYGVKD. The CDR3 DNA reads as TGTGCCATCAGTGAGTCGAGGGGAGGCTACACCCTC. It yields the protein CAISESRGGYTL.

This clonotype occurred a few times. Possible read error: a much larger clone is one base away. The chain couples TRBV5-1 to TRBJ2-1; 10 bases are shared with TRBD2. Trimming took 4 bases from V and 7 from J; bases not matched to a gene: 11. This CDR3 spans 16 amino acids. Germline loops: CDR1 SGHRS, CDR2 YFSETQ. CDR3 nucleotides: TGCGCCAGCAGCGCTGGGGGGACTAGCGAGAGAAATGAGCAGTTCTTC. Translated, it gives CASSAGGTSERNEQFF.

Comments on this clonotype: One end of the junction fails to match germline, which may point to a read error. The chain carries TRBV11-1 and TRBJ2-1, with unresolved D. Germline lookup yields CDR1 SGHAT and CDR2 FQDESV (reference sequence). The CDR3 covers 14 residues. This CDR3 reads CASIFLTHYNEQFF. CDR3 DNA: TGTGCCAGCATCTTCCTGACGCACTACAATGAGCAATTCTTC.

CDR3 residues: CASTQGRGSWQYF. DNA for the CDR3: TGTGCCAGCACTCAGGGGAGGGGGAGCTGGCAGTACTTC. The V gene is TRBV6-5, the J gene TRBJ2-7, with D perhaps TRBD2 (7 bases). V was shortened by 7 bases and J by 9 bases, with 19 bases between the two germline ends. The CDR3 consists of 13 residues. CDR1 is MNHEY, CDR2 SVGAGI, per germline.

This sequence joins TRBV11-2 and TRBJ1-1; D gene uncertain. V lost 0 bases, J lost 5 bases, and 7 bases lay in between. Germline V gene lookup returns CDR1 SGHAT and CDR2 FQNNGV. The CDR3 covers 13 residues. CDR3 coding DNA: TGTGCCAGCAGCTTAGATGGGAGTACTGAAGCTTTCTTT. This sequence encodes CASSLDGSTEAFF.

To note about this clonotype: The missing conserved phenylalanine or tryptophan at the end of this CDR3 makes a read error likely. The chain uses TRBV4-1 and TRBJ1-6; the D is unclear. The CDR3 consists of 16 residues. CDR1 is MGHRA, CDR2 YSYEKL, per germline. V was shortened by 0 bases and J by 1 base, with 7 bases between the two germline ends. The CDR3 nucleotides read TGCGCCAGCAGCCAAGAGGGGTCATCCTATAATTCACCCCTCCACTAT. It specifies CASSQEGSSYNSPLHY.

The chain has TRBV7-9 and TRBJ2-3; no clear D gene. With 2 bases removed from V and 5 bases from J, the gap between germline ends came to 17 bases. Germline assignment: CDR1 SEHNR and CDR2 FQNEAQ (reference sequence). This CDR3 region has 16 residues. As DNA, the CDR3 is TGTGCCAGCAGCTTACGCGGTCCCGGCGGTAGAGATACGCAGTATTTT. Translated: CASSLRGPGGRDTQYF. The variable domain in full, completed from reference TRBV7-9 and TRBJ2-3, reads DTGVSQNPRHKITKRGQNVTFRCDPISEHNRLYWYRQTLGQGPEFLTYFQNEAQLEKSRLLSDRFSAERPKGSFSTLEIQRTEQGDSAMYLCASSLRGPGGRDTQYFGPGTRLTVL.